This T cell receptor beta chain was profiled in a study of blood T cell repertoires in COVID-19. Study background: Both acute and convalescent COVID-19 samples were obtained from the United States, Italy and Spain.

The V end lost 2 bases, the J end lost 7 bases, and 10 bases lay between the germline ends. Per the germline V gene, CDR1 is SNHLY and CDR2 is FYNNEI. The CDR3 length is 13 residues. The protocol was immunoSEQ multiplex PCR, while the TCRdb copy is restricted to in-frame clones and leaves out a portion. The data hold a few hundred thousand clones, with 88% observed a single time. The chain is built from TRBV2 and TRBJ2-3, with D perhaps matching TRBD2 (5 bases). The sample comprised PBMCs or T cells enriched from blood (not recorded which). The TCR comes from a woman aged 40 to 49 who had been exposed to COVID-19. The CDR3 DNA follows: TGTGCCAGCAGTGAACGGCCGGGGAATACGCAGTATTTT. It translates to CASSERPGNTQYF.